A selection of T cell receptor beta chains follows, all from one sample in a study of shared clonotypes between healthy human individuals. Assay used: immunoSEQ multiplex PCR; TCRdb lists only in-frame clones, some missing. The repertoire holds 520,000 or so clones, with about four fifths as singletons. The sequencing sample was made of PBMCs. These receptors were collected from a woman in her 40s in good health. Some clones in this sample may be carry-over from other donors' samples. Each CDR3 is given with its conserved first and last residue. D genes are given only for firm matches. Expanded clones get a size class; other rows say once, few or many, or leave the size out.

cdr3_aa cdr3_nt cdr3_length j_call d_call clone_size v_call
CASSRPKNIQYF TGTGCCAGCAGTCGGCCCAAAAACATTCAGTACTTC 12 TRBJ2-4 - - TRBV28
CASSLGPGWSGYTF TGTGCCAGCAGCTTGGGCCCGGGTTGGAGTGGCTACACCTTC 14 TRBJ1-2 - few TRBV5-8
CASSLNAGGREQYF TGTGCCAGCAGCTTAAATGCGGGAGGGCGCGAGCAGTACTTC 14 TRBJ2-7 TRBD2 - TRBV7-2
CASSLDANSYNEQFF TGCGCCAGCAGCTTGGACGCGAACTCCTACAATGAGCAGTTCTTC 15 TRBJ2-1 - - TRBV5-1
CGGRDQGDTQYF TGCGGGGGGCGGGACCAAGGAGATACGCAGTATTTT 12 TRBJ2-3 - few TRBV29-1
CASSESQRNSGANVLTF TGTGCCAGCAGTGAATCTCAGCGAAACTCTGGGGCCAACGTCCTGACTTTC 17 TRBJ2-6 - - TRBV2
CATSRVMGEGQPQHF TGTGCCACCAGCAGAGTTATGGGGGAAGGTCAGCCCCAGCATTTT 15 TRBJ1-5 - - TRBV15
CASRQSHLSYEQYF TGTGCCTCTCGACAGTCCCATTTGAGTTACGAGCAGTACTTC 14 TRBJ2-7 - - TRBV30
CATARETVNQPQHF TGTGCCACAGCCAGGGAGACCGTGAATCAGCCCCAGCATTTT 14 TRBJ1-5 - - TRBV2
CASSVLRVPYEQYF TGTGCCAGCAGTGTCCTTCGGGTCCCCTACGAGCAGTACTTC 14 TRBJ2-7 - - TRBV2
CASSPGTGVVSEQYF TGTGCCAGCTCGCCCGGGACAGGGGTGGTTTCCGAGCAGTACTTC 15 TRBJ2-7 TRBD1 - TRBV18
CSVAGGGLYNEQFF TGCAGCGTTGCGGGCGGGGGGCTCTACAATGAGCAGTTCTTC 14 TRBJ2-1 TRBD2 - TRBV29-1
CASRLGLAGNNEQFF TGTGCCAGCCGACTGGGGCTAGCGGGTAACAATGAGCAGTTCTTC 15 TRBJ2-1 TRBD2 - TRBV2
CASSAIRGRDTGELFF TGTGCCAGCAGCGCTATTAGGGGGCGAGACACCGGGGAGCTGTTTTTT 16 TRBJ2-2 TRBD1 - TRBV7-9
CASSATSGRLAGELFF TGTGCCAGCAGCGCAACTAGCGGGAGGCTGGCGGGGGAGCTGTTTTTT 16 TRBJ2-2 TRBD2 - TRBV9
CASSPGQGYNNEQFF TGTGCCAGCAGTCCGGGACAGGGGTATAACAATGAGCAGTTCTTC 15 TRBJ2-1 TRBD1 once TRBV7-2
CASSFGLAETSTDTQYF TGTGCCAGTAGTTTCGGACTAGCGGAGACTAGCACAGATACGCAGTATTTT 17 TRBJ2-3 TRBD2 - TRBV19
CASSLMGRYNEQFF TGTGCCAGCAGCTTAATGGGACGATACAATGAGCAGTTCTTC 14 TRBJ2-1 - - TRBV7-8
CASSRYTDTQYF TGTGCCAGCAGCCGATACACAGATACGCAGTATTTT 12 TRBJ2-3 - - TRBV2
CASSLRAGSSYEQYF TGCGCCAGCAGCCTTCGAGCGGGGAGCTCCTACGAGCAGTACTTC 15 TRBJ2-7 TRBD2 few TRBV4-3
CASRQAGYGYTF TGTGCCAGCAGACAGGCGGGCTATGGCTACACCTTC 12 TRBJ1-2 - - TRBV6-5
CASRFEDRLNEQYF TGTGCCAGCAGATTCGAGGACAGGCTGAACGAGCAGTACTTC 14 TRBJ2-7 TRBD1 once TRBV28
CASRVRVPKRENYGYTF TGTGCCAGCAGAGTCAGGGTCCCTAAGAGGGAAAACTATGGCTACACCTTC 17 TRBJ1-2 - - TRBV28
CASSLPSFRQHTYEQYF TGTGCCAGCAGCTTACCCTCATTTCGTCAGCATACCTACGAGCAGTACTTC 17 TRBJ2-7 - once TRBV7-2
CASSLVYRGRTEAFF TGCGCCAGCAGCTTGGTGTACCGGGGGAGGACTGAAGCTTTCTTT 15 TRBJ1-1 - few TRBV5-1
CASSNGVRGDEQFF TGTGCCAGCAGCAACGGGGTTCGTGGCGATGAGCAGTTCTTC 14 TRBJ2-1 - - TRBV5-4
CASSQDIRGSENTGELFF TGCGCCAGCAGCCAAGATATACGGGGTAGCGAGAACACCGGGGAGCTGTTTTTT 18 TRBJ2-2 - once TRBV4-1
CASSLDKPGETQYF TGCGCCAGCAGCTTGGATAAGCCGGGGGAGACCCAGTACTTC 14 TRBJ2-5 - - TRBV5-1
CATSSRRTGQGDTQYF TGTGCCACCAGCAGTCGGCGGACAGGGCAGGGGGATACGCAGTATTTT 16 TRBJ2-3 TRBD1 - TRBV15
CASSFLRYSPYEQYF TGTGCCAGCAGTTTCCTCCGCTACTCACCCTACGAGCAGTACTTC 15 TRBJ2-7 - few TRBV7-7
CASSWRTSGSRPDTQYF TGTGCCAGCAGCTGGAGGACTAGCGGGAGCAGACCAGATACGCAGTATTTT 17 TRBJ2-3 TRBD2 many TRBV4-2
CASSPSPLSYNEQFF TGTGCCAGCTCACCATCCCCGCTATCCTACAATGAGCAGTTCTTC 15 TRBJ2-1 - - TRBV18
CASSLLNGYNEQFF TGTGCCAGCAGTTTATTGAACGGTTACAATGAGCAGTTCTTC 14 TRBJ2-1 - - TRBV28
CASSPRTSGRRGLSYEQYF TGTGCCAGCAGTCCGCGGACTAGCGGGAGAAGGGGTCTCTCCTACGAGCAGTACTTC 19 TRBJ2-7 TRBD2 - TRBV28
CATKRLAGGYEQYF TGTGCCACCAAGCGACTAGCGGGAGGTTACGAGCAGTACTTC 14 TRBJ2-7 TRBD2 - TRBV6-6
CASSPQDRVWEKLFF TGTGCCAGCAGTCCCCAGGACAGGGTGTGGGAAAAACTGTTTTTT 15 TRBJ1-4 TRBD1 few TRBV28
CASSQLRADTQYF TGCGCCAGCAGCCAACTTAGAGCAGATACGCAGTATTTT 13 TRBJ2-3 - - TRBV4-3
CASSPTWSSYEQYF TGTGCCAGCTCACCCACTTGGAGCTCCTACGAGCAGTACTTC 14 TRBJ2-7 - many TRBV18
CSVASTSGKERQETQYF TGCAGCGTTGCATCGACTAGCGGGAAGGAAAGGCAAGAGACCCAGTACTTC 17 TRBJ2-5 TRBD2 - TRBV29-1
CASSKRDRNEQYF TGTGCCAGTAGTAAGCGGGACCGTAACGAGCAGTACTTC 13 TRBJ2-7 TRBD2 - TRBV19
CASSFMGIEAFF TGTGCCAGCAGTTTTATGGGGATTGAAGCTTTCTTT 12 TRBJ1-1 - few TRBV28
CASRSDGRNEKLFF TGTGCCAGCAGGAGTGACGGTCGAAATGAAAAACTGTTTTTT 14 TRBJ1-4 - - TRBV2
CASSYGWGETQYF TGTGCCAGCAGTTACGGATGGGGGGAGACCCAGTACTTC 13 TRBJ2-5 - - TRBV5-6